Listed below are T cell receptor beta chains from one sample, sequenced in a study of prognosis after radiotherapy for stage I lung cancer. TCRdb reprocessed the multiplex PCR reads with MiXCR, giving one entry per CDR3 protein. The table has 15,000 to 20,000 distinct CDR3 sequences, 50% seen once. This material consisted of PBMCs, taken before or after stereotactic body radiation therapy (not recorded which). All receptors derive from a donor aged 50 or older with non-small cell lung cancer. CDR3s include the opening cysteine and the closing phenylalanine or tryptophan. The D gene is left open where the match is weak. Clone size is given for some rows only: seen once, a few or many times, or a class if the clone is expanded.

CDR3 DNA	CDR3 protein	D gene	V gene	clone size	J gene
TGCAGCGTTGAAGTAGGGAGCGGGGGGCCGAACACCGGGGAGCTGTTTTTT	CSVEVGSGGPNTGELFF	TRBD2	TRBV29-1	-	TRBJ2-2
TGTGCCAGCAGTTACTTTGGGGCCAACGTCCTGACTTTC	CASSYFGANVLTF	-	TRBV6-2/TRBV6-3	many	TRBJ2-6
TGCAGTGCTGGCCAGGGGGGATCAGAGACCCAGTACTTC	CSAGQGGSETQYF	-	TRBV20-1	-	TRBJ2-5
TGTGCCTGGAGTGTAGTCCCAGGGGTGAATAATTCACCCCTCCACTTT	CAWSVVPGVNNSPLHF	-	TRBV30	medium-sized	TRBJ1-6
TGTGCCACTAGGGAGGGGACCTCTGGAAACACCATATATTTT	CATREGTSGNTIYF	-	TRBV19	many	TRBJ1-3
TGTGCCAGCATATTTGGCGGGAGGGGGGAGCAGTACTTC	CASIFGGRGEQYF	TRBD2	TRBV27	-	TRBJ2-7
TGTAGCGTTGAGGAGCACGCCAAAAACATTCAGTACTTC	CSVEEHAKNIQYF	-	TRBV29-1	-	TRBJ2-4
TGTGCCAGCAGTGTAGACACTGTCTCTGGGGCCAACGTCCTGACTTTC	CASSVDTVSGANVLTF	-	TRBV28	-	TRBJ2-6
TGTGCCAGCAGCGTCGGGTTAGCTGGCTATGGCTACACCTTC	CASSVGLAGYGYTF	-	TRBV11-2	-	TRBJ1-2
TGTGCCACCCGGGACGTCAACCAAGAGACCCAGTACTTC	CATRDVNQETQYF	-	TRBV19	many	TRBJ2-5
TGCGCCAGCAGCTTGTCAATAGCGGGAGGGCCGCGGTATGAGCAGTTCTTC	CASSLSIAGGPRYEQFF	TRBD2	TRBV5-1	-	TRBJ2-1
TGTGCCAGCAGCCAAGAAATTATCTACGAGCAGTACTTC	CASSQEIIYEQYF	-	TRBV4-2	many	TRBJ2-7
TGCAGTGCTAGATGCACTAGCGGGAGGGCCCGGAGGGAGCATTACTTC	CSARCTSGRARREHYF	TRBD2	TRBV20-1	-	TRBJ2-7
TGCAGTGCAGGCCGCGGGGGAAACACCATATATTTT	CSAGRGGNTIYF	-	TRBV20-1	-	TRBJ1-3
TGTGCCAGCAGTGAAGCGTTAGGGAGGTATACGCAGTATTTT	CASSEALGRYTQYF	-	TRBV6-2/TRBV6-3	-	TRBJ2-3
TGTGCCAGCAGGAACGGACAGACTTTAGAGCAGTACTTC	CASRNGQTLEQYF	-	TRBV28	many	TRBJ2-7
TGTGCCAGCAGTACACAGGGGCCCGAGCAGTACTTC	CASSTQGPEQYF	TRBD1	TRBV6-2/TRBV6-3	many	TRBJ2-7
TGTGCCAGTAGTATGGGCAGGGGGTGGGATCAGCCCCAGCATTTT	CASSMGRGWDQPQHF	TRBD1	TRBV19	many	TRBJ1-5
TGTGCCTGGGGGACAGGGGACATAGGAAACACCATATATTTT	CAWGTGDIGNTIYF	TRBD1	TRBV30	medium-sized	TRBJ1-3
TGCGCCAGCATCGGGATATTCGTTGAATACGAGCAGCACTTC	CASIGIFVEYEQHF	-	TRBV6-2/TRBV6-3	-	TRBJ2-7
TGTGCCAGTAGTACCAGGGGACGGGGTTCCGGGGAGCTGTTTTTT	CASSTRGRGSGELFF	-	TRBV19	many	TRBJ2-2
TGTGCCACCAGCAGAGGAGGGGGGGAGGTGCGGGTGGCCGAGCAGTACTTC	CATSRGGGEVRVAEQYF	-	TRBV15	-	TRBJ2-7
TGTGCCAGCAGTCAAATACAGGGGGCAAAAGGCTACACCTTC	CASSQIQGAKGYTF	TRBD1	TRBV12-3/TRBV12-4	-	TRBJ1-2
TGTGCCAGCAGTTTGAAGTTGGGTATGAGGGACGCTTCAGTTTACGAGCATTACTTC	CASSLKLGMRDASVYEHYF	-	TRBV27	-	TRBJ2-7
TGTGCCAGCAGCTTAGCGGCGGCTTCTTACGAGCAGTACTTC	CASSLAAASYEQYF	-	TRBV7-9	-	TRBJ2-7
TGCGCCAGCAGCTTGAATTCCAGCGGGGCCGTCGACGCCTGGGAGCTGTTTTTT	CASSLNSSGAVDAWELFF	TRBD2	TRBV5-1	once	TRBJ2-2
TGTGCCAGCAGCCAAGATTCGGGCAGGGTGGGCAATTCACCCCTCCACTTT	CASSQDSGRVGNSPLHF	-	TRBV3-1	many	TRBJ1-6
TGTGCCAGTACTCGGGACAGGGGGCTTGGTAGCAATCAGCCCCAGCATTTT	CASTRDRGLGSNQPQHF	TRBD1	TRBV19	many	TRBJ1-5
TGTGCCAGCAGCCCCAAATTCGGAGGGGGCAAGGATTCACCCCTCCACTTT	CASSPKFGGGKDSPLHF	TRBD1	TRBV3-1	many	TRBJ1-6
TGTGCCAGCAGCTCCCTTCCCCAAACGCAGTATTTT	CASSSLPQTQYF	-	TRBV7-6	many	TRBJ2-3
TGTGCCAGCAGTTTATGGGGTGGCAGGGTGTCTCTGAACTATGGCTACACCTTC	CASSLWGGRVSLNYGYTF	-	TRBV27	once	TRBJ1-2
TGTGCCTGGAGTGCCTTGGGACTTGGTGGGTCCTACAATGAGCAGTTCTTC	CAWSALGLGGSYNEQFF	-	TRBV30	-	TRBJ2-1
TGTGCCAGCAGCCAGAGGGTGGACTATGGCTACACCTTC	CASSQRVDYGYTF	-	TRBV9	many	TRBJ1-2
TGCAGCGTCACAACGAGGGACAGGGGCCGCTACGAGCAGTACTTC	CSVTTRDRGRYEQYF	TRBD1	TRBV29-1	many	TRBJ2-7
TGTGCCAGCAGTTACGAGTGTGTCTACGAGCAGTACTTC	CASSYECVYEQYF	-	TRBV6-9	-	TRBJ2-7
TGTGCCAGCAGCCTCACAGGGCCGAACACTGAAGCTTTCTTT	CASSLTGPNTEAFF	-	TRBV12-3/TRBV12-4	many	TRBJ1-1
TGTGCCAGCAGCGTAGAGACATCCGGAAACACCATATATTTT	CASSVETSGNTIYF	-	TRBV9	many	TRBJ1-3
TGTGCCGCCATCATGGGACTAATGAACACTGAAGCTTTCTTT	CAAIMGLMNTEAFF	-	TRBV12-3/TRBV12-4	-	TRBJ1-1
TGTGCCAGCAGTTCCGACTATTGGGACTACGAGCAGTACTTC	CASSSDYWDYEQYF	-	TRBV6-4	-	TRBJ2-7
TGCGCCAGCAGCTTGATCCCTGGGAGCGGGCGGGCTGAGCAGTTCTTC	CASSLIPGSGRAEQFF	-	TRBV5-1	many	TRBJ2-1
TGTGCCAGCAGACGCGACAGGGACACTGAAGCTTTCTTT	CASRRDRDTEAFF	TRBD1	TRBV12-3/TRBV12-4	many	TRBJ1-1